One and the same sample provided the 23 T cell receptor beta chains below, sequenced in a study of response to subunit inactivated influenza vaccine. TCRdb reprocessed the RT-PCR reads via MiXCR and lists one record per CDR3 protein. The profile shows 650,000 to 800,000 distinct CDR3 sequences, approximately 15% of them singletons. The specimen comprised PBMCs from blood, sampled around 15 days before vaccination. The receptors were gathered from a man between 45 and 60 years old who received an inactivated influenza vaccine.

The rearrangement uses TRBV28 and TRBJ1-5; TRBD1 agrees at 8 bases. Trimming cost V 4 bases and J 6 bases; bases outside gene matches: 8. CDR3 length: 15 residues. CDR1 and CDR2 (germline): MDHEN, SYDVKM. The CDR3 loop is CASSSEDREGQPQHF. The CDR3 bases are TGTGCCAGCAGTTCAGAGGACAGGGAGGGTCAGCCCCAGCATTTT.

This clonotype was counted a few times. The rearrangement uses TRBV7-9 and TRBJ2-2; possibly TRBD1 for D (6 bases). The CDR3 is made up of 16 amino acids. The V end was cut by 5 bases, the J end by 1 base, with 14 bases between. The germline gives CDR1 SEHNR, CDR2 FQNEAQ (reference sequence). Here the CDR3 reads CASSPLARGNTGELFF. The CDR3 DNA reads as TGTGCCAGCAGCCCCCTGGCCAGGGGGAACACCGGGGAGCTGTTTTTT.

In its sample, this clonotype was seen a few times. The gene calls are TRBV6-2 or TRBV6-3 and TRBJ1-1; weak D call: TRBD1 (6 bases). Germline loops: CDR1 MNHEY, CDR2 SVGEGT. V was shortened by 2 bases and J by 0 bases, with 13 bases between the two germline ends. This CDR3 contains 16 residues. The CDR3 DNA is TGTGCCAGCAGTTACAAGTACGGACAGTTGAACACTGAAGCTTTCTTT. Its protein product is CASSYKYGQLNTEAFF.

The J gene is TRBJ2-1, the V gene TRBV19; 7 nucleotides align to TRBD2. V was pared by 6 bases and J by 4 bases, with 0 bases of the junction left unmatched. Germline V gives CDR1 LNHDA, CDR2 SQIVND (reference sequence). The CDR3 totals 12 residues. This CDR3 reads CASSGGYNEQFF. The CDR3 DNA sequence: TGTGCCAGTAGCGGGGGGTACAATGAGCAGTTCTTC.

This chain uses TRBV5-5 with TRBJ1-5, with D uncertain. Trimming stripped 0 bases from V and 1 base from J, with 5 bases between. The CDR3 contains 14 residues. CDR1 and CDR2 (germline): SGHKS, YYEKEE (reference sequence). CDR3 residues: CASSLAQSNQPQHF. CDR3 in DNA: TGTGCCAGCAGCTTGGCTCAGAGCAATCAGCCCCAGCATTTT.

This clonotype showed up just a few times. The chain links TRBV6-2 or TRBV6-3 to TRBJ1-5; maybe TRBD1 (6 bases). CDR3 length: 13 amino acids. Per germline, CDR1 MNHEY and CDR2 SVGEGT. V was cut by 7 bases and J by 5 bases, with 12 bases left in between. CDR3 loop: CASTPDSYQPQHF. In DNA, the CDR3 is TGTGCCAGCACACCGGACAGCTATCAGCCCCAGCATTTT.

CDR3 DNA sequence: TGTGCCAGCAGCCCGGGACTAGCGGGACTCACAGATACGCAGTATTTT. Encoded protein: CASSPGLAGLTDTQYF. J is TRBJ2-3 and V is TRBV7-2, with 13 bases lining up with TRBD2. CDR3 length: 16 amino acids. Germline loops: CDR1 SGHTA, CDR2 FQGNSA. V lost 5 bases, J lost 2 bases, and 4 bases stayed unmatched.

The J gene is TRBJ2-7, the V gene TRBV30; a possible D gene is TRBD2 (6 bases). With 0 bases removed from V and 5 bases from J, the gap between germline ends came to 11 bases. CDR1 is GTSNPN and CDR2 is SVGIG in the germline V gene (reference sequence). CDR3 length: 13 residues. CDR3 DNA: TGTGCCTGGAGTGTGCTAGCGACGGACGAGCAGTACTTC. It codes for CAWSVLATDEQYF.

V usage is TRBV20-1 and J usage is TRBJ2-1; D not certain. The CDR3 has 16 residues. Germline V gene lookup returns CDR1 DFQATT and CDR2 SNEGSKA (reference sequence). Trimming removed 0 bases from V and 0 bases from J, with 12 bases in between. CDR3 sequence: CSARDRKASSYNEQFF. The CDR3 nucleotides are TGCAGTGCTAGAGATCGAAAAGCGAGCTCCTACAATGAGCAGTTCTTC.

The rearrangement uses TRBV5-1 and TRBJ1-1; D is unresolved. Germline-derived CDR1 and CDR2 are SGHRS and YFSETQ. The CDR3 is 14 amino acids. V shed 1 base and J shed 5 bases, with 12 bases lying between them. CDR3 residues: CASSLSSERTEAFF. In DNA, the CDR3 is TGCGCCAGCAGCTTGAGTTCGGAGAGAACTGAAGCTTTCTTT. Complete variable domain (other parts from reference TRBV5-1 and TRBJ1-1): KAGVTQTPRYLIKTRGQQVTLSCSPISGHRSVSWYQQTPGQGLQFLFEYFSETQRNKGNFPGRFSGRQFSNSRSEMNVSTLELGDSALYLCASSLSSERTEAFFGQGTRLTVV.

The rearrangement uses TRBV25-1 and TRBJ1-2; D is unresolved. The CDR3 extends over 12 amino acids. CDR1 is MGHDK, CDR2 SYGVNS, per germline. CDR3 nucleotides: TGTGCTAGCGGGAGCGCCAACTATGGCTACACCTTC. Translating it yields CASGSANYGYTF.

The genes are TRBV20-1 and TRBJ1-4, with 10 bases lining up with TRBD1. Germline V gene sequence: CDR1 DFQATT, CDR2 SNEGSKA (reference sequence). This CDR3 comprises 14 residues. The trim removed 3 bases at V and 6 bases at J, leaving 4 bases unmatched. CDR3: CSASSGTGDEKLFF. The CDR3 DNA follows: TGCAGTGCTAGCTCCGGGACAGGGGATGAAAAACTGTTTTTT.

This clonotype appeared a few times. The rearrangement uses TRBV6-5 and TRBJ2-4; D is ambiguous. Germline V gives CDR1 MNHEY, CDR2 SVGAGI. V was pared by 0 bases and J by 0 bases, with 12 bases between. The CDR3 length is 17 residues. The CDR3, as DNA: TGTGCCAGCAGTTACTCGACTCGGGTCTCAGCCAAAAACATTCAGTACTTC. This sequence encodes CASSYSTRVSAKNIQYF.

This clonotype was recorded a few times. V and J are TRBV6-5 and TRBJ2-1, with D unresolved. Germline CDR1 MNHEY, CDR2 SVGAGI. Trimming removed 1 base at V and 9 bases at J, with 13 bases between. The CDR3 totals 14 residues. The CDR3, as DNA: TGTGCCAGCAGTTACTTGGGTCCGCCGGCTGAGCAGTTCTTC. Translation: CASSYLGPPAEQFF.

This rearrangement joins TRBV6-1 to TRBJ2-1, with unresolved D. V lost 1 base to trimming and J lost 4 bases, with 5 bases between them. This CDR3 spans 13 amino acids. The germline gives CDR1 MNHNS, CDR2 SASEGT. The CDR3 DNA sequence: TGTGCCAGCAGTGAAGTTGGGTACAATGAGCAGTTCTTC. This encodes CASSEVGYNEQFF.

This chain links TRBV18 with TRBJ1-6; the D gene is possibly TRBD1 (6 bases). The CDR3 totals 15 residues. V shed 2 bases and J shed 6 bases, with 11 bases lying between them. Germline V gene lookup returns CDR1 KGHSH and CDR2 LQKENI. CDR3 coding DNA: TGTGCCAGCTCACCAGGGCAGGGGCCTAATTCACCCCTCCACTTT. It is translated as CASSPGQGPNSPLHF. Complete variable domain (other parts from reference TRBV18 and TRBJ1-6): NAGVMQNPRHLVRRRGQEARLRCSPMKGHSHVYWYRQLPEEGLKFMVYLQKENIIDESGMPKERFSAEFPKEGPSILRIQQVVRGDSAAYFCASSPGQGPNSPLHFGNGTRLTVT.

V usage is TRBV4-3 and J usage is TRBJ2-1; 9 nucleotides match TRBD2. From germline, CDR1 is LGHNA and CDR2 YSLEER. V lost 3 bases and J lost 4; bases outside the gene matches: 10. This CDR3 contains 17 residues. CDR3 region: CASSHQGLADRYNEQFF. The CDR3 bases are TGCGCCAGCAGCCACCAGGGACTAGCAGACAGATACAATGAGCAGTTCTTC.

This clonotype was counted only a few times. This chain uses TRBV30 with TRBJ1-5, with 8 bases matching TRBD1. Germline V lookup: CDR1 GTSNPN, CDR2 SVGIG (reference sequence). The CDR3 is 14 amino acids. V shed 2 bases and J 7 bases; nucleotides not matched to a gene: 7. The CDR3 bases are TGTGCCTGGAGTTTCCGGACAGGGAGACAGCCCCAGCATTTT. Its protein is CAWSFRTGRQPQHF.

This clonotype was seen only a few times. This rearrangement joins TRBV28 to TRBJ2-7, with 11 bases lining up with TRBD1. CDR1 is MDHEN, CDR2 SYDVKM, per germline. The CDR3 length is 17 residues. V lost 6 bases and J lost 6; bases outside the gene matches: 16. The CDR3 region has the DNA TGTGCCAGCAGAGAAATGCGGCCGGGACAGGGGGGACTCGAGCAGTACTTC. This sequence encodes CASREMRPGQGGLEQYF.

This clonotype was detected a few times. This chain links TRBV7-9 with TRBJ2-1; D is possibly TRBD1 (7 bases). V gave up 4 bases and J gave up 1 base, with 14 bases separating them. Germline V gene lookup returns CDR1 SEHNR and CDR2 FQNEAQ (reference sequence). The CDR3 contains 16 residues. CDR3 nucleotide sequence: TGTGCCAGCAGCTCCGGCCCAGGGGGGTCCTACAATGAGCAGTTCTTC. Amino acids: CASSSGPGGSYNEQFF.

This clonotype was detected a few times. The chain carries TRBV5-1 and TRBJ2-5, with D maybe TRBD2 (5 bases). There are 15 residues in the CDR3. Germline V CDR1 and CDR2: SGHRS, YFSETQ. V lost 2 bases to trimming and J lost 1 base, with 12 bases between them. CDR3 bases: TGCGCCAGCAGCTTCGGCCTGGGGAGCCAAGAGACCCAGTACTTC. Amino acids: CASSFGLGSQETQYF.

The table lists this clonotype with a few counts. CDR3: CASSQEAGGMGEQYF. CDR3 nucleotides: TGCGCCAGCAGCCAAGAGGCAGGGGGCATGGGGGAGCAGTACTTC. V is TRBV4-1 and J is TRBJ2-7; 8 bases align to TRBD1. V was pared by 0 bases and J by 7 bases, with 8 bases of the junction left unmatched. Germline V gene lookup returns CDR1 MGHRA and CDR2 YSYEKL. This CDR3 is built from 15 residues.

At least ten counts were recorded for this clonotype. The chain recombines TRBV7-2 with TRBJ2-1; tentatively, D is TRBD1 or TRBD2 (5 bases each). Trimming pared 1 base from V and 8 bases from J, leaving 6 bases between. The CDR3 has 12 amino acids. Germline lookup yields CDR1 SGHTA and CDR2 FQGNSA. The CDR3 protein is CASSLGGDEQFF. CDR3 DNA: TGTGCCAGCAGCTTAGGAGGGGATGAGCAGTTCTTC.